The 21 T cell receptor beta chains in this list originate from one sample, sequenced in a study of control samples from healthy donors and cancer patients. Produced via immunoSEQ multiplex PCR; TCRdb's table is partial and in-frame only. In the table there are under 150,000 clones, 85% to 95% of which are singletons. The sample comprised PBMCs. These receptors all stem from a man between 50 and 59 years old with head and neck cancer.

The chain recombines TRBV29-1 with TRBJ2-5; 8 bases match TRBD2. This CDR3 has 13 amino acids. The junction had 6 bases not matched to a gene; V was cut back by 4 bases and J by 5 bases. Germline CDR1 SQVTM, CDR2 ANQGSEA. CDR3 protein: CSVVAGGLETQYF. The CDR3 DNA is TGCAGCGTTGTTGCGGGGGGTTTGGAGACCCAGTACTTC.

The chain combines TRBV18 with TRBJ2-7; 12 bases align to TRBD1. The V gene end was trimmed by 3 bases and the J gene end by 1 base; junction bases not matched to a gene: 13. Germline V gene sequence: CDR1 KGHSH, CDR2 LQKENI. The CDR3 has 19 amino acids. The CDR3 sequence is CASSPSRDRGLGGSYEQYF. The CDR3 DNA is TGTGCCAGCTCACCCTCTCGGGACAGGGGGCTCGGGGGATCCTACGAGCAGTACTTC. The entire variable domain, with the rest obtained from reference TRBV18 and TRBJ2-7, is as follows: NAGVMQNPRHLVRRRGQEARLRCSPMKGHSHVYWYRQLPEEGLKFMVYLQKENIIDESGMPKERFSAEFPKEGPSILRIQQVVRGDSAAYFCASSPSRDRGLGGSYEQYFGPGTRLTVT.

The chain recombines TRBV27 with TRBJ1-2, with D perhaps TRBD1 (6 bases). Germline V gene sequence: CDR1 MNHEY, CDR2 SMNVEV (reference sequence). The CDR3 length is 11 residues. The CDR3 reads CAASGGSGYTF. The CDR3 region has the DNA TGTGCAGCTAGCGGGGGCTCGGGCTACACCTTC.

CDR3 in amino acids: CASGGVAGSHQETQYF. The DNA of the CDR3 is TGTGCCTCAGGGGGCGTCGCGGGGAGCCACCAAGAGACCCAGTACTTC. The V and J genes are TRBV5-4 and TRBJ2-5, with 8 bases fitting TRBD1. V dropped 10 bases and J dropped 0; count of bases not matched to a gene: 14. Germline lookup yields CDR1 SGHNT and CDR2 YYREEE (reference sequence). This CDR3 comprises 16 residues. Based on the CDR3 plus reference TRBV5-4 and TRBJ2-5, the full variable domain is ETGVTQSPTHLIKTRGQQVTLRCSSQSGHNTVSWYQQALGQGPQFIFQYYREEENGRGNFPPRFSGLQFPNYSSELNVNALELDDSALYLCASGGVAGSHQETQYFGPGTRLLVL.

V and J are TRBV3-1 (or the pseudogene TRBV3-2) and TRBJ2-5; the match to TRBD1 covers 8 bases. The CDR3 covers 16 residues. The germline V gene encodes CDR1 LGHDT and CDR2 YNNKEL (reference sequence). J gave up 5 bases and V 4 bases, and 12 bases lay outside the gene matches. The CDR3 nucleotides are TGTGCCAGCAGCCCTCCCAGGGGCAGGGGGCGGGAGACCCAGTACTTC. Translated, it gives CASSPPRGRGRETQYF.

CDR3 residues: CASSLSIGTARAEAFF. The CDR3 nucleotides are TGTGCCAGCAGTTTATCGATTGGGACGGCGCGCGCTGAAGCTTTCTTT. The genes are TRBV27 and TRBJ1-1; D is perhaps TRBD1 (5 bases). The CDR3 has 16 residues. Germline CDR1 and CDR2: MNHEY and SMNVEV (reference sequence). With 0 bases removed from V and 6 bases from J, the gap between germline ends came to 17 bases.

The chain recombines TRBV11-1 with TRBJ1-1; no reliable D call. Germline V gives CDR1 SGHAT, CDR2 FQDESV (reference sequence). V was pared by 5 bases and J by 5 bases, with 9 bases between. The CDR3 runs 12 residues. The CDR3: CASSAPRTEAFF. CDR3 nucleotide sequence: TGTGCCAGCAGCGCACCGAGGACTGAAGCTTTCTTT.

CDR3 in amino acids: CATSDLDKSTDTQYF. DNA of the CDR3: TGTGCCACCAGTGATTTGGACAAGAGCACAGATACGCAGTATTTT. The rearrangement uses TRBV24-1 and TRBJ2-3; D unresolved. This CDR3 is 15 amino acids long. CDR1 is KGHDR, CDR2 SFDVKD, per germline. V lost 0 bases and J lost 0, with 6 bases in between.

Turning to this clone: The sample contains more than one DNA sequence encoding this CDR3. The chain recombines TRBV30 with TRBJ1-4; D remains ambiguous. Trimming stripped 0 bases from V and 8 bases from J, with 13 bases between. The length of the CDR3 is 14 residues. Germline V lookup: CDR1 GTSNPN, CDR2 SVGIG (reference sequence). The CDR3 DNA is TGTGCCTGGAGTGTAGATATGACCTACGAAAAACTGTTTTTT. It is translated as CAWSVDMTYEKLFF.

V is TRBV18 and J is TRBJ1-1, with D hard to call. From germline, CDR1 is KGHSH and CDR2 LQKENI. The CDR3 is 14 residues long. The V gene lost 0 bases and the J gene lost 1 base, with 6 bases spanning the gap. This chain's CDR3 is CASSPPRKNTEAFF. CDR3 nucleotide sequence: TGTGCCAGCTCACCACCGAGAAAGAACACTGAAGCTTTCTTT.

The chain recombines TRBV5-1 with TRBJ2-5; TRBD2 matches at 8 bases. The germline gives CDR1 SGHRS, CDR2 YFSETQ. CDR3 size: 15 residues. V gave up 7 bases and J gave up 4 bases; unmatched junction bases: 12. CDR3 coding DNA: TGCGCCAGCGCCCAAGGCGGGGGGCGCCGAGAGACCCAGTACTTC. Amino acids: CASAQGGGRRETQYF.

CDR3 nucleotide sequence: TGCGCCAGCAGCCAAGCCACGGGATATCAGCCCCAGCATTTT. Amino acid sequence: CASSQATGYQPQHF. The chain couples TRBV4-3 to TRBJ1-5; D call uncertain. This CDR3 has 14 amino acids. Trimming removed 1 base at V and 5 bases at J, with 9 bases between. CDR1 is LGHNA, CDR2 YSLEER, per germline.

This clone was detected only once. The chain carries TRBV2 and TRBJ1-3, with 7 bases aligning to TRBD1. The CDR3 contains 14 residues. The V segment lost 7 bases and the J segment 4 bases; nucleotides outside the gene matches: 7. CDR1 and CDR2 (germline): SNHLY, FYNNEI. CDR3 bases: TGTGCCAGCACCCAGACAGGGTCCGGAAACACCATATATTTT. Amino acid sequence: CASTQTGSGNTIYF.

The chain joins TRBV28 to TRBJ2-7, with D perhaps matching TRBD1 (6 bases). This CDR3 contains 13 residues. V was shortened by 4 bases and J by 12 bases, with 19 bases between the two germline ends. The germline CDR1 and CDR2 sequences are MDHEN and SYDVKM. This CDR3 reads CASSSGTREAAYF. In DNA form, the CDR3 reads TGTGCCAGCAGTTCCGGGACACGCGAAGCGGCGTACTTC.

The V and J genes are TRBV5-1 and TRBJ1-1; no definite D call. The germline V gene encodes CDR1 SGHRS and CDR2 YFSETQ. V shed 0 bases and J shed 2 bases, with 8 bases lying between them. There are 14 residues in the CDR3. The CDR3: CASSLDVINTEAFF. CDR3 in DNA: TGCGCCAGCAGCTTGGATGTAATCAACACTGAAGCTTTCTTT.

This sequence joins TRBV7-6 and TRBJ2-5, with 10 bases lining up with TRBD2. This CDR3 region has 18 residues. Germline V gene lookup returns CDR1 SGHVS and CDR2 FNYEAQ. V was clipped by 1 base and J by 4 bases; unmatched bases: 12. The CDR3 DNA sequence: TGTGCCAGCAGCTTAGTAGACTCTAGCGGGGGCTGGGGAGAGACCCAGTACTTC. The encoded protein is CASSLVDSSGGWGETQYF.

V is TRBV30 and J is TRBJ1-4, with a possible D match to TRBD1 (6 bases). CDR1 GTSNPN and CDR2 SVGIG come from the germline V gene (reference sequence). V shed 0 bases and J shed 8 bases, with 16 bases lying between them. This CDR3 contains 15 residues. The CDR3, as DNA: TGTGCCTGGAGTGTATTAGGGGGTCCGAGAGAAAAACTGTTTTTT. Its protein is CAWSVLGGPREKLFF. The whole variable domain, filled in from reference TRBV30 and TRBJ1-4, reads SQTIHQWPATLVQPVGSPLSLECTVEGTSNPNLYWYRQAAGRGLQLLFYSVGIGQISSEVPQNLSASRPQDRQFILSSKKLLLSDSGFYLCAWSVLGGPREKLFFGSGTQLSVL.

The chain combines TRBV6-2 or TRBV6-3 with TRBJ1-1, with TRBD1 as a possible D gene (6 bases). This CDR3 has 11 amino acids. The germline gives CDR1 MNHEY, CDR2 SVGEGT. The V end lost 6 bases, the J end lost 6 bases, and 8 bases lay between the germline ends. The CDR3 nucleotides read TGTGCCAGCAGCGGGGGCCCTGAAGCTTTCTTT. Translating it yields CASSGGPEAFF.

This rearrangement joins TRBV3-1 (or the pseudogene TRBV3-2) to TRBJ2-7, with D perhaps matching TRBD1 (6 bases). The germline V gene encodes CDR1 LGHDT and CDR2 YNNKEL (reference sequence). V was shortened by 4 bases and J by 3 bases, with 10 bases between the two germline ends. This CDR3 has 13 amino acids. CDR3 in DNA: TGTGCCAGCAGCCGGGACACCGACTACGAGCAGTACTTC. Protein product: CASSRDTDYEQYF.

The genes are TRBV9 and TRBJ2-2; TRBD2 matches 9 bases. Germline V CDR1 and CDR2: SGDLS, YYNGEE. The CDR3 runs to 14 residues. V trimming: 3 bases; J trimming: 5 bases; junction bases outside the gene matches: 2. The CDR3 nucleotides are TGTGCCAGCAGCGCGCTAGCGGGGACCGGGGAGCTGTTTTTT. Its protein is CASSALAGTGELFF.

This rearrangement joins TRBV21-1 to TRBJ2-3; no check of the table's D call, TRBD2, against the DNA was made. TRBV21-1 is a pseudogene locus. The CDR3 is 20 residues long. CDR3 sequence (DNA): TGTGCCAGCAGCAAAGAACTGACCGGGGGGGTGACAGGAGCCACAGATACGCAGTATTTT. This sequence encodes CASSKELTGGVTGATDTQYF.